Below are 25 T cell receptor beta chains sequenced from a single sample in a study of post-analysis software for immune sequencing data. General observations from the study: Five or six TRBV segments, TRBV5-6, TRBV5-1 and TRBV20-1 among them, were found more frequent in patients than controls.

No cognate antigen is known for these TCRs. Prepared TCR beta cDNA libraries contained unique molecular identifiers. MiXCR, applied by TCRdb to the PCR reads, yields one record per CDR3 protein. The table lists some 890,000 distinct CDR3 sequences, about 50% of them singletons, with about 4.5% in the top ten. The specimen sequenced was blood. These receptors all come from a girl between 10 and 17 years old with multiple sclerosis.

In its sample, this clonotype was seen once. The chain links TRBV6-5 to TRBJ2-1, with no clear D. The V gene lost 6 bases and the J gene lost 1 base, with 13 bases spanning the gap. The length of the CDR3 is 15 residues. Germline CDR1 is MNHEY and CDR2 is SVGAGI. The CDR3 here is CASRNQPDSYNEQFF. CDR3 nucleotides: TGTGCCAGCAGAAACCAACCAGATTCCTACAATGAGCAGTTCTTC.

The chain joins TRBV14 to TRBJ2-5; D could derive from TRBD1 or TRBD2 (5 bases each). Trimming stripped 2 bases from V and 7 bases from J, with 17 bases between. The length of the CDR3 is 15 residues. The germline V gene encodes CDR1 SGHDN and CDR2 FVKESK. The CDR3 here is CASSQKGPRLGTQYF. CDR3 coding DNA: TGTGCCAGCAGCCAAAAGGGACCGAGACTCGGGACCCAGTACTTC.

This clonotype was seen a few times. Written as DNA, the CDR3 is TGCAGCGCGGGGACAGGGGTGGCAGATACGCAGTATTTT. It encodes CSAGTGVADTQYF. The V gene is TRBV29-1, the J gene TRBJ2-3; 10 bases agree with TRBD1. Losses at the gene ends were 7 bases for V and 4 bases for J; bases not matched to a gene: 5. Germline assignment: CDR1 SQVTM and CDR2 ANQGSEA. This CDR3 comprises 13 residues.

The chain couples TRBV6-6 to TRBJ2-7; D may be TRBD1 (5 bases). This CDR3 has 14 residues. V was trimmed by 2 bases and J by 3 bases, leaving 11 bases between them. Germline lookup yields CDR1 MNHNY and CDR2 SVGAGI (reference sequence). The CDR3 sequence: CASSYGHSIYEQYF. DNA of the CDR3: TGTGCCAGCAGTTACGGACACAGCATCTACGAGCAGTACTTC.

This clonotype was detected ten times or more. The chain has TRBV29-1 and TRBJ2-1; TRBD2 matches at 8 bases. CDR3 length equals 14 residues. Germline V CDR1 and CDR2: SQVTM, ANQGSEA. The trim removed 4 bases at V and 4 bases at J, leaving 6 bases unmatched. The CDR3 DNA reads as TGCAGCGTTGGTCGCGGGGGGCCATACAATGAGCAGTTCTTC. This gives the protein CSVGRGGPYNEQFF.

This clonotype is a singleton in its sample. This chain uses TRBV6-5 with TRBJ2-3, with D unresolved. Germline CDR1 and CDR2: MNHEY and SVGAGI. Trimming removed 4 bases at V and 4 bases at J, with 9 bases between. CDR3 length equals 13 residues. CDR3 in amino acids: CASSSPLADTQYF. In DNA, the CDR3 is TGTGCCAGCAGTTCGCCTCTAGCAGATACGCAGTATTTT.

V gene TRBV2 combines with J gene TRBJ1-1; 10 bases are shared with TRBD1. The germline gives CDR1 SNHLY, CDR2 FYNNEI. V gave up 5 bases and J gave up 3 bases; unmatched junction bases: 6. CDR3 size: 15 residues. As DNA, the CDR3 is TGTGCCAGCAGTTCATTGACAGGGGGCTACACTGAAGCTTTCTTT. Its protein is CASSSLTGGYTEAFF. The full variable domain, completed using reference TRBV2 and TRBJ1-1, is EPEVTQTPSHQVTQMGQEVILRCVPISNHLYFYWYRQILGQKVEFLVSFYNNEISEKSEIFDDQFSVERPDGSNFTLKIRSTKLEDSAMYFCASSSLTGGYTEAFFGQGTRLTVV.

The chain joins TRBV12-3 or TRBV12-4 to TRBJ2-1, with 10 bases lining up with TRBD1. The J call is uncertain, as TRBJ2-7 better fits the DNA end. This CDR3 has 14 residues. Written as DNA, the CDR3 is TGTGCCAGCAGTGCACGGGACAGGGGCCGCGAGCAGTACTTC. The encoded protein is CASSARDRGREQYF.

V gene TRBV18 combines with J gene TRBJ2-5; 11 nucleotides line up with TRBD1. Matching the DNA end better, TRBJ2-7 makes the J call doubtful. The V gene's germline CDR1 is KGHSH and CDR2 LQKENI. The CDR3 consists of 13 residues. Here the CDR3 DNA reads TGTGCCAGCTCAGGACAGGGGGCAAGCGAGCAGTACTTC. The encoded protein is CASSGQGASEQYF.

This chain joins TRBV6-5 and TRBJ2-1, with TRBD2 matching 11 bases. Per germline, CDR1 MNHEY and CDR2 SVGAGI. Germline trimming cut 1 base from V and 7 bases from J; bases unmatched to any gene: 6. The CDR3 length is 16 residues. CDR3 amino acids: CASSYWGLADDNEQFF. The CDR3 DNA reads TGTGCCAGCAGTTACTGGGGACTAGCGGACGATAATGAGCAGTTCTTC.

The chain joins TRBV20-1 to TRBJ2-7; the D is unclear. V was clipped by 3 bases and J by 3 bases, with 9 bases between them. Per germline, CDR1 DFQATT and CDR2 SNEGSKA (reference sequence). The CDR3 has 12 residues. CDR3 in amino acids: CSARDQRYEQYF. The CDR3 nucleotides read TGCAGTGCTAGGGACCAACGCTACGAGCAGTACTTC.

V is TRBV6-5 and J is TRBJ2-1; 8 nucleotides line up with TRBD2. This CDR3 contains 15 residues. The junction had 10 bases not matched to a gene; V was cut back by 6 bases and J by 6 bases. The germline CDR1 and CDR2 sequences are MNHEY and SVGAGI. The CDR3 loop is CASRTNIAGRNEQFF. CDR3 nucleotides: TGTGCCAGCAGAACAAACATAGCGGGACGCAATGAGCAGTTCTTC.

J is TRBJ2-3 and V is TRBV6-5; either TRBD1 or TRBD2 may supply D (6 bases each). The V end was cut by 2 bases, the J end by 4 bases, with 16 bases between. The CDR3 contains 16 residues. Looked up from germline, CDR1 is MNHEY and CDR2 is SVGAGI. The CDR3 nucleotides are TGTGCCAGCAGTTACACCCGGGGGCCGGTCCCAGATACGCAGTATTTT. Its translation: CASSYTRGPVPDTQYF.

Comment on this clonotype: The junction does not match germline at one end; this may be a read error. This chain joins TRBV20-1 and TRBJ2-1, with D maybe TRBD2 (6 bases). This CDR3 has 15 amino acids. Germline assignment: CDR1 DFQATT and CDR2 SNEGSKA (reference sequence). In DNA, the CDR3 is TGCAGTACGGCCCGTCCCGGGAGCTCCTACAATGAGCGGTTCTTC. This gives the protein CSTARPGSSYNERFF.

V gene TRBV4-1 combines with J gene TRBJ2-1; 11 bases map to TRBD2. Trimming took 4 bases from V and 10 from J; bases not matched to a gene: 12. The germline V gene encodes CDR1 MGHRA and CDR2 YSYEKL. The CDR3 spans 16 residues. CDR3 region: CASSPGASGGSWEQFF. The CDR3 nucleotides read TGCGCCAGCAGCCCTGGGGCTAGCGGGGGGTCCTGGGAGCAGTTCTTC.

The chain is built from TRBV5-1 and TRBJ2-3, with a tentative D call TRBD1 (7 bases). From germline, CDR1 is SGHRS and CDR2 YFSETQ. The V and J ends lost 4 bases and 2 bases respectively, with 20 bases between them. This CDR3 is built from 17 residues. This chain's CDR3 is CASSIPRGDLPTDTQYF. CDR3 DNA sequence: TGCGCCAGCAGCATCCCCAGGGGGGACCTACCCACAGATACGCAGTATTTT.

The V and J genes are TRBV20-1 and TRBJ2-1; 9 nucleotides agree with TRBD2. With 6 bases clipped from V and 8 bases from J, the junction kept 14 bases outside the gene matches. The CDR3 has 15 residues. CDR1 and CDR2 from the germline V gene are DFQATT and SNEGSKA (reference sequence). The chain's CDR3 is CSASRGGGAGYEQFF. CDR3 in DNA: TGCAGTGCCTCACGCGGGGGGGGCGCGGGATATGAGCAGTTCTTC.

This clonotype came up a few times. The rearrangement links TRBV20-1 to TRBJ2-1; D possibly matches TRBD1 or TRBD2 (5 bases each). Germline V lookup: CDR1 DFQATT, CDR2 SNEGSKA (reference sequence). The CDR3 length is 14 residues. V lost 5 bases and J lost 3, with 14 bases in between. CDR3 loop: CSARGSTGYNEQFF. In DNA form, the CDR3 reads TGCAGTGCTCGGGGCTCGACGGGCTACAATGAGCAGTTCTTC.

The chain combines TRBV12-3 or TRBV12-4 with TRBJ1-4; D unclear. CDR3 size: 14 residues. Trimming stripped 3 bases from V and 7 bases from J, with 12 bases between. Here the CDR3 DNA reads TGTGCCAGCAGTTTTCGAGAGATTGGTGAAAAACTGTTTTTT. Protein: CASSFREIGEKLFF.

The V and J genes are TRBV7-6 and TRBJ2-5; no definite D call. Germline values: CDR1 SGHVS, CDR2 FNYEAQ. This CDR3 contains 13 residues. Deletions cut 5 bases from V and 5 bases from J, with 12 bases between. In nucleotides, the CDR3 is TGTGCCAGCAGCCGTTACCGGGCGGAGACCCAGTACTTC. It translates to CASSRYRAETQYF.

This clonotype has more than one count but fewer than ten. The V and J genes are TRBV20-1 and TRBJ2-6, with a tentative D call TRBD2 (5 bases). Trimming stripped 1 base from V and 0 bases from J, with 13 bases between. Per the germline V gene, CDR1 is DFQATT and CDR2 is SNEGSKA (reference sequence). The CDR3 has 17 residues. The CDR3 DNA sequence: TGCAGTGCTAGAGGCTTGAGGGAATACTCTGGGGCCAACGTCCTGACTTTC. Amino acid sequence: CSARGLREYSGANVLTF.

A few counts support this clonotype. The rearrangement links TRBV12-3 or TRBV12-4 to TRBJ2-1; D gene ambiguous. CDR3 size: 13 residues. V shed 5 bases and J shed 8 bases, with 13 bases lying between them. CDR3 region: CASSSHYSHEQFF. DNA for the CDR3: TGTGCCAGCAGTAGCCACTACAGCCATGAGCAGTTCTTC.

This sequence joins TRBV29-1 and TRBJ2-1; D assignment may be TRBD1 or TRBD2 (6 bases each). This CDR3 region has 15 residues. V dropped 8 bases and J dropped 1 base, with 18 bases sitting between them. CDR1 SQVTM and CDR2 ANQGSEA come from the germline V gene. CDR3: CSTLGRGGSYNEQFF. Here the CDR3 DNA reads TGCAGCACCCTTGGACGAGGGGGGTCCTACAATGAGCAGTTCTTC.

This clonotype was seen more than once but under ten times. The chain links TRBV29-1 to TRBJ2-5, with D perhaps TRBD2 (6 bases). This CDR3 has 14 residues. The germline gives CDR1 SQVTM, CDR2 ANQGSEA. The V end lost 6 bases, the J end lost 2 bases, and 16 bases lay between the germline ends. The DNA for the CDR3 is TGCAGCGTCCGACACCAGGGAGGTCAAGAGACCCAGTACTTC. This translates into CSVRHQGGQETQYF.

The chain employs TRBV12-3 or TRBV12-4 and TRBJ1-2, with D unclear. V lost 6 bases and J lost 4, with 15 bases in between. This CDR3 region has 14 residues. The CDR3, as DNA: TGTGCCAGCAGCCATGGACGGACCTTCTATGGCTACACCTTC. Its translation: CASSHGRTFYGYTF.